The 30 T cell receptor beta chains reported below all come from one sample, sequenced in a study of T cell repertoires in cytomegalovirus infection. TCRdb analysed the reads with MiXCR anew, one entry per CDR3 protein. The table lists tens of thousands of distinct CDR3 sequences, about 18% of them singletons. Their antigen targets remain unknown. The sample was CD8+ T cells from cultured PBMCs, taken from culture after CMV antigen stimulation. The receptors were gathered from a human donor in good health (CMV status not recorded). Some clones in this sample may be carry-over from other donors' samples.

V gene TRBV27 combines with J gene TRBJ1-4; D call uncertain. Looked up from germline, CDR1 is MNHEY and CDR2 is SMNVEV (reference sequence). The CDR3 runs to 15 residues. The V end was cut by 5 bases, the J end by 3 bases, with 13 bases between. The CDR3, as DNA: TGTGCCAGCAGTACCTTCCGGGAGCCTAATGAAAAACTGTTTTTT. This sequence encodes CASSTFREPNEKLFF.

This chain links TRBV7-3 with TRBJ2-7; D is unclear. This CDR3 spans 14 amino acids. The germline V and J ends were trimmed by 4 bases and 0 bases, with 10 bases remaining between them. Germline CDR1 and CDR2: SGHTA and FQGTGA. CDR3 in DNA: TGTGCCAGCAGCTCCACTCCGGACTCCTACGAGCAGTACTTC. This translates into CASSSTPDSYEQYF.

The chain combines TRBV7-9 with TRBJ1-1, with 7 bases aligning to TRBD1. The CDR3 loop spans 14 amino acids. From germline, CDR1 is SEHNR and CDR2 FQNEAQ (reference sequence). V lost 5 bases to trimming and J lost 7 bases; unmatched junction nucleotides: 10. This chain's CDR3 is CASSPSQGSNEAFF. CDR3 in DNA: TGTGCCAGCAGCCCCTCACAGGGGAGTAATGAAGCTTTCTTT.

The rearrangement joins TRBV7-2 to TRBJ1-2, with a possible D match to TRBD1 (5 bases). V was shortened by 1 base and J by 3 bases, with 15 bases between the two germline ends. The V gene's germline CDR1 is SGHTA and CDR2 FQGNSA. CDR3 length equals 16 residues. As DNA, the CDR3 is TGTGCCAGCAGCTTAGGGGTGGACATCCAAGACTATGGCTACACCTTC. Protein sequence: CASSLGVDIQDYGYTF.

This clonotype appeared a few times. The J gene is TRBJ1-4, the V gene TRBV14, with a weak D call TRBD1 (5 bases). The CDR3 runs to 16 residues. V was cut by 5 bases and J by 4 bases, with 17 bases left in between. Germline lookup yields CDR1 SGHDN and CDR2 FVKESK. CDR3 DNA sequence: TGTGCCAGCAGCACAACCCGTAAGGGGTTTAATGAAAAACTGTTTTTT. It encodes CASSTTRKGFNEKLFF.

The chain links TRBV6-2 or TRBV6-3 to TRBJ2-1; TRBD1 is a possible D gene (5 bases). CDR1 and CDR2 (germline): MNHEY, SVGEGT. This CDR3 has 15 amino acids. V dropped 4 bases and J dropped 5 bases, with 15 bases sitting between them. CDR3 region: CASSSSDTRNNEQFF. CDR3 bases: TGTGCCAGCAGTTCGTCGGACACCCGAAACAATGAGCAGTTCTTC.

This chain links TRBV6-5 with TRBJ1-1; no definite D call. Trimming took off 2 bases at V and 3 bases at J, with 7 bases between the two ends. The CDR3 is made up of 13 amino acids. Germline loops: CDR1 MNHEY, CDR2 SVGAGI. CDR3 DNA: TGTGCCAGCAGTTACCAGGACGACACTGAAGCTTTCTTT. It yields the protein CASSYQDDTEAFF.

The CDR3 coding sequence is TGTGCCAGTAGTCCCCTAGCGGGGCCACCCAATGAGCAGTTCTTC. It translates to CASSPLAGPPNEQFF. The V call is TRBV19, the J call TRBJ2-1; 9 bases fit TRBD2. The CDR3 sequence is 15 residues long. Germline assignment: CDR1 LNHDA and CDR2 SQIVND (reference sequence). Trimming took 5 bases from V and 6 from J; bases not matched to a gene: 8.

There are a few counts of this clonotype. The chain has TRBV7-6 and TRBJ2-1; 8 bases agree with TRBD1. Unmatched junction bases numbered 13, after V lost 5 bases and J lost 7 bases. This CDR3 contains 16 residues. From germline, CDR1 is SGHVS and CDR2 FNYEAQ. CDR3 nucleotides: TGTGCCAGCAGCCTAGGGGGACAGGTTAGAGTGAATGAGCAGTTCTTC. Protein product: CASSLGGQVRVNEQFF.

The chain couples TRBV5-6 to TRBJ1-6; D is possibly TRBD1 (6 bases). CDR3 length: 13 amino acids. CDR1 and CDR2 from the germline V gene are SGHDT and YYEEEE. V was trimmed by 1 base and J by 7 bases, leaving 6 bases between them. This chain's CDR3 is CASSLTGNSPLHF. As DNA, the CDR3 is TGTGCCAGCAGCTTGACAGGGAATTCACCCCTCCACTTT.

This rearrangement joins TRBV7-2 to TRBJ1-2; a weak D match, TRBD1 (5 bases). This CDR3 has 18 amino acids. Germline CDR1 reads SGHTA; CDR2 reads FQGNSA. The V end lost 0 bases, the J end lost 1 base, and 18 bases lay between the germline ends. The CDR3 region has the DNA TGTGCCAGCAGCTTAGCGTCCGCCGGGGACCATCTTAACTATGGCTACACCTTC. It codes for CASSLASAGDHLNYGYTF.

This clonotype appeared a few times. The V call is TRBV6-5, the J call TRBJ1-3; D is ambiguous. Per the germline V gene, CDR1 is MNHEY and CDR2 is SVGAGI. V was trimmed by 6 bases and J by 0 bases, leaving 12 bases between them. The CDR3 sequence is 15 residues long. The CDR3 is CASRDTYLSGNTIYF. In DNA, the CDR3 is TGTGCCAGCAGAGACACTTACCTCTCTGGAAACACCATATATTTT.

The genes are TRBV7-6 and TRBJ2-7, with 9 bases lining up with TRBD1. Losses at the gene ends were 4 bases for V and 3 bases for J; bases not matched to a gene: 10. Per germline, CDR1 SGHVS and CDR2 FNYEAQ. The length of the CDR3 is 16 residues. The CDR3 sequence: CASSSDPGTGFYEQYF. The CDR3 DNA sequence: TGTGCCAGCAGCTCGGATCCCGGGACAGGGTTCTACGAGCAGTACTTC.

The CDR3 bases are TGTGCCAGCAGTACAGGGGGCACTGAAGCTTTCTTT. Residues: CASSTGGTEAFF. The chain carries TRBV27 and TRBJ1-1; 8 bases agree with TRBD1. Germline CDR1 and CDR2: MNHEY and SMNVEV (reference sequence). The CDR3 totals 12 residues. The ends lost 5 bases at V and 4 bases at J; junction bases unmatched: 0.

V is TRBV6-1 and J is TRBJ2-3; 7 bases are shared with TRBD2. CDR3 length: 14 residues. The ends lost 6 bases at V and 1 base at J; junction bases unmatched: 4. CDR1 and CDR2 (germline): MNHNS, SASEGT. For the CDR3, the DNA is TGTGCCAGCAGGGGGGGGTTAGGCACAGATACGCAGTATTTT. Amino acids: CASRGGLGTDTQYF.

This clonotype showed up just a few times. The V and J genes are TRBV27 and TRBJ1-5; tentatively, D is TRBD1 (6 bases). Per germline, CDR1 MNHEY and CDR2 SMNVEV (reference sequence). With 4 bases removed from V and 4 bases from J, the gap between germline ends came to 11 bases. This CDR3 spans 14 amino acids. CDR3 sequence: CASSSNTGNQPQHF. In DNA, the CDR3 is TGTGCCAGCAGTTCCAACACAGGGAATCAGCCCCAGCATTTT.

This clonotype appeared a few times. This rearrangement joins TRBV19 to TRBJ2-7; D remains unclear. V was shortened by 3 bases and J by 6 bases, with 12 bases between the two germline ends. The CDR3 consists of 13 residues. The V gene's germline CDR1 is LNHDA and CDR2 SQIVND (reference sequence). The CDR3 DNA is TGTGCCAGTAGTATCAGATCCACGAGCGAGCAGTACTTC. This sequence encodes CASSIRSTSEQYF.

The CDR3 nucleotides read TGTGCCAGTAGCGGGGGCACCTCCTACAATGAGCAGTTCTTC. Translating it yields CASSGGTSYNEQFF. The V gene is TRBV19, the J gene TRBJ2-1; either TRBD1 or TRBD2 may supply D (6 bases each). There are 14 residues in the CDR3. V gave up 6 bases and J gave up 0 bases, with 9 bases separating them. In germline, CDR1 is LNHDA, CDR2 SQIVND (reference sequence).

A few counts support this clonotype. The chain employs TRBV7-2 and TRBJ2-7; tentatively, D is TRBD1 (6 bases). The length of the CDR3 is 16 residues. V lost 5 bases to trimming and J lost 6 bases, with 23 bases between them. Germline loops: CDR1 SGHTA, CDR2 FQGNSA. The CDR3 loop reads CASSTRAGASSIEQYF. The CDR3 coding sequence is TGTGCCAGCAGCACTCGGGCAGGGGCGTCATCTATCGAGCAGTACTTC.

This clonotype was picked up a small number of times. This rearrangement joins TRBV9 to TRBJ1-2; tentatively, D is TRBD1 (5 bases). V was trimmed by 0 bases and J by 4 bases, leaving 22 bases between them. The germline CDR1 and CDR2 sequences are SGDLS and YYNGEE. The CDR3 has 18 amino acids. The CDR3 DNA reads TGTGCCAGCAGCGTAGATGGTGGACATCGGACGGCCCTCTATGGCTACACCTTC. Protein sequence: CASSVDGGHRTALYGYTF.

This chain uses TRBV7-6 with TRBJ2-7, with 10 bases that match TRBD1. Germline trimming cut 5 bases from V and 5 bases from J; bases unmatched to any gene: 9. The V gene's germline CDR1 is SGHVS and CDR2 FNYEAQ. This CDR3 contains 15 residues. This CDR3 is CASSPRGDRGHEQYF. DNA for the CDR3: TGTGCCAGCAGCCCACGGGGGGACAGGGGCCACGAGCAGTACTTC.

This clonotype was seen a few times. The rearrangement uses TRBV6-2 or TRBV6-3 and TRBJ1-6, with 10 bases identical to TRBD1. The CDR3 runs to 16 residues. The germline CDR1 and CDR2 sequences are MNHEY and SVGEGT. The V and J ends lost 6 bases and 7 bases, in that order; junction bases with no gene match: 9. Here the CDR3 DNA reads TGTGCCAGCAGCCCGTCCGGGACAGGGGCGAATTCACCCCTCCACTTT. It specifies CASSPSGTGANSPLHF.

The V gene is TRBV4-1, the J gene TRBJ1-4, with TRBD1 as a possible D gene (5 bases). Trimming shortened V by 3 bases and J by 0 bases, and 8 bases separated the two germline ends. Germline V gene sequence: CDR1 MGHRA, CDR2 YSYEKL. This CDR3 contains 15 residues. CDR3 amino acids: CASSQDTSTNEKLFF. CDR3 DNA sequence: TGCGCCAGCAGCCAGGACACCTCAACTAATGAAAAACTGTTTTTT.

The chain couples TRBV6-2 or TRBV6-3 to TRBJ1-2, with D possibly being TRBD1 (6 bases). Trimming pared 8 bases from V and 3 bases from J, leaving 13 bases between. The germline CDR1 and CDR2 sequences are MNHEY and SVGEGT. The CDR3 has 13 residues. The CDR3 DNA reads TGTGCCAGCCGGGGCGGGGGCGACTATGGCTACACCTTC. Its translation: CASRGGGDYGYTF.

The chain couples TRBV5-6 to TRBJ2-3; D ambiguous. The germline gives CDR1 SGHDT, CDR2 YYEEEE. CDR3 size: 14 residues. The V and J ends lost 6 bases and 1 base respectively, with 12 bases between them. CDR3 coding DNA: TGTGCCAGCAACTCGGGTCACCGCACAGATACGCAGTATTTT. As protein: CASNSGHRTDTQYF.

The J gene is TRBJ2-7, the V gene TRBV7-8, with 7 nucleotides matching TRBD1. Germline lookup yields CDR1 SGHVS and CDR2 FQNEAQ. The V segment lost 5 bases and the J segment 6 bases; nucleotides outside the gene matches: 4. This CDR3 comprises 12 residues. The CDR3 bases are TGTGCCAGCAGCCTGGCAGGGGGCGAGCAGTACTTC. It encodes CASSLAGGEQYF.

The V call is TRBV7-9, the J call TRBJ2-7, with 9 bases lining up with TRBD1. V was pared by 5 bases and J by 3 bases, with 11 bases of the junction left unmatched. Germline V gives CDR1 SEHNR, CDR2 FQNEAQ (reference sequence). The CDR3 loop spans 16 amino acids. CDR3 DNA sequence: TGTGCCAGCAGCCCCGGCCTGGGACAGGGTTACTACGAGCAGTACTTC. This translates into CASSPGLGQGYYEQYF.

This clonotype was seen at least ten times. The rearrangement uses TRBV6-2 or TRBV6-3 and TRBJ2-7; D gene ambiguous. Germline V gene data show CDR1 as MNHEY and CDR2 as SVGEGT. Trimming shortened V by 2 bases and J by 3 bases, and 11 bases separated the two germline ends. The CDR3 totals 14 residues. The CDR3 DNA reads TGTGCCAGCAGTTACCATTCAAAAAACTACGAGCAGTACTTC. Residues: CASSYHSKNYEQYF.

The CDR3 DNA sequence: TGTGCCAGCAGCTTAACTGAAAAACTGTTTTTT. As protein: CASSLTEKLFF. The chain uses TRBV11-2 and TRBJ1-4; unclear D gene. The V gene lost 2 bases and the J gene lost 7 bases, with 2 bases spanning the gap. This CDR3 has 11 residues. The V gene's germline CDR1 is SGHAT and CDR2 FQNNGV.

The chain joins TRBV7-9 to TRBJ2-1, with TRBD1 matching 7 bases. The V gene end was trimmed by 5 bases and the J gene end by 2 bases; junction bases not matched to a gene: 9. The germline V gene encodes CDR1 SEHNR and CDR2 FQNEAQ (reference sequence). This CDR3 region has 16 residues. The CDR3 DNA sequence: TGTGCCAGCAGCCTTCGACAGGGTAGGCCCTACAATGAGCAGTTCTTC. Its translation: CASSLRQGRPYNEQFF.